These T cell receptor beta chains were read from a single sample in a study of identical twins. TCRdb re-called the 5' RACE reads through MiXCR, storing one row per CDR3 protein. The data show roughly 540,000 distinct CDR3 sequences, with around 20% seen just once and 0.91% held by the top ten. The same sample was also studied in work on T cells expressing NK-cell markers.

Sequencing was done on a sample of CD4+ T cells sorted from blood. The receptors stem from a woman aged 18-35 years in good health. Each CDR3 is given with its conserved first and last residue. The D gene is left open where the match is weak. Size is omitted from some rows. Given values are once, few, many or a class for expanded clones.

j_gene: TRBJ1-1; v_gene: TRBV7-2; d_gene: TRBD1; abundance: -; CDR3aa: CASSTYGTGRTTEAFF; CDR3nt: TGTGCCAGCAGCACGTACGGGACAGGGCGGACGACTGAAGCTTTCTTT
j_gene: TRBJ2-1; v_gene: TRBV5-1; d_gene: -; abundance: few; CDR3aa: CASRADTSYNEQFF; CDR3nt: TGCGCCAGCAGAGCGGATACCTCCTACAATGAGCAGTTCTTC
j_gene: TRBJ2-3; v_gene: TRBV5-1; d_gene: -; abundance: -; CDR3aa: CASSLLPYGDTQYF; CDR3nt: TGCGCCAGCAGCTTATTACCCTACGGAGATACGCAGTATTTT
j_gene: TRBJ2-3; v_gene: TRBV6-5; d_gene: -; abundance: many; CDR3aa: CASKSQDTQYF; CDR3nt: TGTGCCAGCAAATCCCAAGATACGCAGTATTTT
j_gene: TRBJ1-1; v_gene: TRBV12-3/TRBV12-4; d_gene: TRBD1; abundance: many; CDR3aa: CASSRDRARAFF; CDR3nt: TGTGCCAGCAGCCGTGACAGGGCGCGGGCTTTCTTT
j_gene: TRBJ2-7; v_gene: TRBV7-2; d_gene: TRBD1; abundance: once; CDR3aa: CASSPGGPHEQYF; CDR3nt: TGTGCCAGCAGCCCAGGGGGCCCCCACGAGCAGTACTTC
j_gene: TRBJ2-1; v_gene: TRBV20-1; d_gene: -; abundance: few; CDR3aa: CSASSDINNEQFF; CDR3nt: TGCAGTGCTAGCTCGGACATTAACAATGAGCAGTTCTTC
j_gene: TRBJ2-1; v_gene: TRBV12-3/TRBV12-4; d_gene: TRBD2; abundance: many; CDR3aa: CASKRGEKYEQFF; CDR3nt: TGTGCCAGTAAGCGGGGGGAAAAGTATGAGCAGTTCTTC
j_gene: TRBJ1-2; v_gene: TRBV6-1; d_gene: -; abundance: -; CDR3aa: CASNRRETGYTF; CDR3nt: TGTGCCAGCAACCGCCGGGAGACTGGCTACACCTTC
j_gene: TRBJ2-5; v_gene: TRBV7-9; d_gene: -; abundance: few; CDR3aa: CASSFPTGHQETQYF; CDR3nt: TGTGCCAGCAGCTTTCCCACAGGCCACCAAGAGACCCAGTACTTC
j_gene: TRBJ2-7; v_gene: TRBV5-6; d_gene: -; abundance: few; CDR3aa: CASSIGGSDEQYF; CDR3nt: TGTGCCAGCAGTATCGGGGGATCGGACGAGCAGTACTTC
j_gene: TRBJ2-7; v_gene: TRBV6-1; d_gene: -; abundance: -; CDR3aa: CASSEAFEPGLPYEQYF; CDR3nt: TGTGCCAGCAGTGAAGCATTCGAACCAGGACTGCCCTACGAGCAGTACTTC
j_gene: TRBJ2-3; v_gene: TRBV4-3; d_gene: TRBD2; abundance: -; CDR3aa: CASSPYSAGGTDTQYF; CDR3nt: TGCGCCAGCAGCCCGTACTCAGCGGGAGGCACAGATACGCAGTATTTT
j_gene: TRBJ2-6; v_gene: TRBV9; d_gene: TRBD2; abundance: -; CDR3aa: CASSARTSGFSGANVLTF; CDR3nt: TGTGCCAGCAGCGCAAGGACTAGCGGGTTCTCTGGGGCCAACGTCCTGACTTTC
j_gene: TRBJ1-1; v_gene: TRBV20-1; d_gene: -; abundance: few; CDR3aa: CSARRGAANTEAFF; CDR3nt: TGCAGTGCTAGAAGGGGGGCGGCGAACACTGAAGCTTTCTTT
j_gene: TRBJ2-7; v_gene: TRBV6-6; d_gene: -; abundance: many; CDR3aa: CATSGGSYYEQYF; CDR3nt: TGTGCCACCTCCGGTGGCAGCTACTACGAGCAGTACTTC
j_gene: TRBJ1-5; v_gene: TRBV6-2/TRBV6-3; d_gene: -; abundance: few; CDR3aa: CASSYPTGVRDQPQHF; CDR3nt: TGTGCCAGCAGTTACCCGACGGGGGTCCGGGATCAGCCCCAGCATTTT
j_gene: TRBJ2-3; v_gene: TRBV20-1; d_gene: TRBD2; abundance: -; CDR3aa: CSARDRVAGGLTQYF; CDR3nt: TGCAGTGCTAGAGATCGAGTAGCGGGGGGGCTAACGCAGTATTTT
j_gene: TRBJ1-6; v_gene: TRBV6-5; d_gene: TRBD1; abundance: -; CDR3aa: CASSWGTANSPLHF; CDR3nt: TGTGCCAGCAGTTGGGGGACAGCTAATTCACCCCTCCACTTT
j_gene: TRBJ2-1; v_gene: TRBV12-3/TRBV12-4; d_gene: -; abundance: -; CDR3aa: CASSLLPPAEQFF; CDR3nt: TGTGCCAGCAGCCTATTACCCCCGGCTGAGCAGTTCTTC
j_gene: TRBJ1-2; v_gene: TRBV20-1; d_gene: -; abundance: few; CDR3aa: CQTTVTNGYTF; CDR3nt: TGCCAAACGACAGTGACAAATGGCTACACCTTC
j_gene: TRBJ2-3; v_gene: TRBV21-1; d_gene: -; abundance: -; CDR3aa: CASSFDVDRTQYF; CDR3nt: TGTGCCAGCTCGTTTGACGTTGACAGGACGCAGTATTTT
j_gene: TRBJ2-5; v_gene: TRBV6-2/TRBV6-3; d_gene: -; abundance: few; CDR3aa: CASRGLGRTQYF; CDR3nt: TGTGCCAGCCGGGGACTCGGGAGGACCCAGTACTTC
j_gene: TRBJ2-1; v_gene: TRBV2; d_gene: TRBD1; abundance: -; CDR3aa: CAAQRQGDFNEQFF; CDR3nt: TGTGCCGCCCAGAGACAGGGGGATTTCAATGAGCAGTTCTTC
j_gene: TRBJ2-1; v_gene: TRBV11-3; d_gene: TRBD2; abundance: -; CDR3aa: CASSPNSGGNEQFF; CDR3nt: TGTGCCAGCAGCCCAAATAGCGGGGGGAATGAGCAGTTCTTC
j_gene: TRBJ1-1; v_gene: TRBV7-9; d_gene: -; abundance: few; CDR3aa: CASSRYGNTEAFF; CDR3nt: TGTGCCAGCAGCAGGTACGGTAACACTGAAGCTTTCTTT
j_gene: TRBJ1-2; v_gene: TRBV29-1; d_gene: -; abundance: many; CDR3aa: CSVPTGNYGYTF; CDR3nt: TGCAGCGTACCGACCGGGAACTATGGCTACACCTTC
j_gene: TRBJ2-5; v_gene: TRBV6-1; d_gene: -; abundance: few; CDR3aa: CASSLATGHQETQYF; CDR3nt: TGTGCCAGCAGTCTGGCCACAGGGCACCAAGAGACCCAGTACTTC
j_gene: TRBJ1-1; v_gene: TRBV6-5; d_gene: TRBD1; abundance: few; CDR3aa: CASSFYGQGRVEAFF; CDR3nt: TGTGCCAGCAGTTTTTACGGACAGGGAAGGGTTGAAGCTTTCTTT
j_gene: TRBJ2-3; v_gene: TRBV5-1; d_gene: -; abundance: -; CDR3aa: CASSLGQKGDTQYF; CDR3nt: TGCGCCAGCAGCTTGGGACAGAAAGGCGATACGCAGTATTTT
j_gene: TRBJ1-2; v_gene: TRBV20-1; d_gene: -; abundance: -; CDR3aa: CSAIGWGYTF; CDR3nt: TGCAGTGCTATAGGGTGGGGCTACACCTTC
j_gene: TRBJ1-3; v_gene: TRBV6-6; d_gene: -; abundance: many; CDR3aa: CASSPDPVGTIYF; CDR3nt: TGTGCCAGCAGTCCTGACCCCGTTGGCACCATATATTTT
j_gene: TRBJ1-5; v_gene: TRBV10-3; d_gene: -; abundance: few; CDR3aa: CASHHPGWPQHF; CDR3nt: TGTGCCAGCCACCACCCCGGATGGCCCCAGCATTTT
j_gene: TRBJ2-7; v_gene: TRBV6-5; d_gene: -; abundance: few; CDR3aa: CASSYSSWGNYEQYF; CDR3nt: TGTGCCAGCAGTTACTCGAGTTGGGGGAACTACGAGCAGTACTTC
j_gene: TRBJ2-7; v_gene: TRBV12-3/TRBV12-4; d_gene: TRBD2; abundance: once; CDR3aa: CASSLRSGGETSEQYF; CDR3nt: TGTGCCAGCAGTTTACGTAGCGGGGGGGAAACTTCCGAGCAGTACTTC
j_gene: TRBJ2-1; v_gene: TRBV11-1; d_gene: -; abundance: few; CDR3aa: CASSPPGKRANEQFF; CDR3nt: TGTGCCAGCAGCCCCCCCGGGAAGCGGGCCAATGAGCAGTTCTTC
j_gene: TRBJ1-4; v_gene: TRBV21-1; d_gene: -; abundance: -; CDR3aa: CASSKVREEPQEKLFF; CDR3nt: TGTGCCAGCAGCAAAGTCAGGGAAGAACCTCAGGAAAAACTGTTTTTT
j_gene: TRBJ2-1; v_gene: TRBV9; d_gene: -; abundance: -; CDR3aa: CASSHTRDEQFF; CDR3nt: TGTGCCAGCAGCCATACCCGTGATGAGCAGTTCTTC
j_gene: TRBJ1-2; v_gene: TRBV12-3/TRBV12-4; d_gene: TRBD1; abundance: few; CDR3aa: CASSTDRDGYTF; CDR3nt: TGTGCCAGCAGCACAGACAGGGACGGCTACACCTTC
j_gene: TRBJ1-4; v_gene: TRBV7-8; d_gene: -; abundance: -; CDR3aa: CATRVGTSGSSEKLFF; CDR3nt: TGTGCCACCAGGGTTGGGACTTCGGGCTCGAGTGAAAAACTGTTTTTT
j_gene: TRBJ1-6; v_gene: TRBV19; d_gene: TRBD1; abundance: -; CDR3aa: CASSPPTGVSYNSPLHF; CDR3nt: TGTGCCAGTAGCCCACCGACAGGGGTGTCCTATAATTCACCCCTCCACTTT
j_gene: TRBJ1-1; v_gene: TRBV12-3/TRBV12-4; d_gene: TRBD1; abundance: -; CDR3aa: CASSFWGQGRDTEAFF; CDR3nt: TGTGCCAGCAGTTTTTGGGGACAGGGCAGGGACACTGAAGCTTTCTTT
j_gene: TRBJ2-7; v_gene: TRBV20-1; d_gene: TRBD2; abundance: -; CDR3aa: CSAGGLAGIFYYEQYF; CDR3nt: TGCAGTGCTGGAGGACTAGCGGGGATATTCTACTACGAGCAGTACTTC
j_gene: TRBJ2-3; v_gene: TRBV27; d_gene: -; abundance: few; CDR3aa: CASSSLGSDTQYF; CDR3nt: TGTGCCAGCAGTTCACTAGGCTCAGATACGCAGTATTTT